The clone carrying this T cell receptor beta chain was observed once. Its antigen remains unidentified. With 60 Vbeta and 13 Jbeta primers, the PCR was carried out. TCRdb's copy holds only in-frame clones and misses some; the assay was immunoSEQ multiplex PCR. Of tens of thousands of clones listed, 70% to 85% were seen once; the top ten hold about 3.1%. Looked up from germline, CDR1 is MNHNS and CDR2 is SASEGT. Trimming took 4 bases from V and 4 from J; bases not matched to a gene: 6. The CDR3 is made up of 15 amino acids. The study sampled nominally healthy donors, though unrecorded immune exposures were likely. This specimen comes from a study of cytomegalovirus exposure and HLA in healthy donors. Study-level findings and limits: One variant, a missense change in DCLRE1C, was linked in a later analysis to TCR beta V- and J-gene trimming. The classifier, whose performance was assessed in both the original and validation cohorts, reportedly diagnosed cytomegalovirus status with high specificity and sensitivity.

The chain couples TRBV6-1 to TRBJ2-3; 9 bases are shared with TRBD1. The clonotype was recovered from a man aged 50 to 60 in good health and CMV-seronegative. Sequencing input: PBMCs. The CDR3 protein is CASSVGTGRADTQYF. CDR3 DNA: TGTGCCAGCAGTGTCGGGACAGGGCGGGCAGATACGCAGTATTTT.